The next 19 T cell receptor beta chains were all read from a single sample in a study of CD8+ T cells in alopecia areata. Sample treatment: oral pan-JAK inhibitor, 5-10 mg twice daily. Extracted from the samples, RNA was reverse transcribed into cDNA to serve as the sequencing template. Here immunoSEQ multiplex PCR was the method, and the copy in TCRdb shows in-frame clones only, minus some. The sample carries around 150,000 clones, roughly 82% recorded once. The specimen comprised CD8+ T cells sorted from blood, sampled at week 4, from a patient treated with tofacitinib. Receptors originate from a human donor with alopecia areata.

The chain employs TRBV2 and TRBJ2-5; 9 positions match TRBD1. Germline trimming cut 3 bases from V and 3 bases from J; bases unmatched to any gene: 2. The CDR3 contains 14 residues. Germline-derived CDR1 and CDR2 are SNHLY and FYNNEI. This CDR3 is CASSDWTGEETQYF. The CDR3 DNA follows: TGTGCCAGCAGTGACTGGACAGGGGAAGAGACCCAGTACTTC.

V is TRBV27 and J is TRBJ1-6, with 8 bases identical to TRBD1. From germline, CDR1 is MNHEY and CDR2 SMNVEV (reference sequence). This CDR3 comprises 15 residues. V lost 10 bases, J lost 6 bases, and 11 bases stayed unmatched. CDR3 nucleotide sequence: TGTGCCACCCGACTAGGACAGGGAGTTAATTCACCCCTCCACTTT. Its protein product is CATRLGQGVNSPLHF.

This chain uses TRBV15 with TRBJ2-5, with 14 nucleotides matching TRBD2. CDR1 and CDR2 (germline): LNHNV, YYDKDF (reference sequence). The CDR3 consists of 16 residues. V lost 4 bases and J lost 4; bases outside the gene matches: 5. CDR3 loop: CATSTRLAGGRETQYF. As DNA, the CDR3 is TGTGCCACCAGCACCCGACTAGCGGGGGGGCGAGAGACCCAGTACTTC.

V is TRBV29-1 and J is TRBJ2-7; TRBD1 is a possible D gene (6 bases). V lost 1 base and J lost 2, with 15 bases in between. CDR3 length: 15 residues. The germline V gene encodes CDR1 SQVTM and CDR2 ANQGSEA. In DNA, the CDR3 is TGCAGCGTTGAAGTCCCGGGCACAGGGACCTACGAGCAGTACTTC. Translating it yields CSVEVPGTGTYEQYF.

The J gene is TRBJ1-6, the V gene TRBV7-9; perhaps TRBD1 as D (5 bases). V was shortened by 5 bases and J by 9 bases, with 20 bases between the two germline ends. This CDR3 has 16 amino acids. Germline assignment: CDR1 SEHNR and CDR2 FQNEAQ (reference sequence). In DNA, the CDR3 is TGTGCCAGCAGCCTACAGGACGGTGGTGGTGGTTCACCCCTCCACTTT. It is translated as CASSLQDGGGGSPLHF.

This chain connects TRBV29-1 to TRBJ1-1; D remains unclear. The CDR3 spans 11 residues. V was cut by 8 bases and J by 3 bases, with 10 bases left in between. CDR1 is SQVTM and CDR2 is ANQGSEA in the germline V gene. CDR3: CSLGFDTEAFF. The CDR3 DNA reads TGCAGCTTAGGGTTCGACACTGAAGCTTTCTTT.

V usage is TRBV5-6 and J usage is TRBJ1-1; 8 bases match TRBD1. Germline V CDR1 and CDR2: SGHDT, YYEEEE. The CDR3 is made up of 14 amino acids. V trimming: 1 base; J trimming: 5 bases; junction bases outside the gene matches: 4. The CDR3 DNA sequence: TGTGCCAGCAGCTTGTCACAGGGGGTGACTGAAGCTTTCTTT. Protein: CASSLSQGVTEAFF. Looking up the rest from reference TRBV5-6 and TRBJ1-1 gives the full variable domain: DAGVTQSPTHLIKTRGQQVTLRCSPKSGHDTVSWYQQALGQGPQFIFQYYEEEERQRGNFPDRFSGHQFPNYSSELNVNALLLGDSALYLCASSLSQGVTEAFFGQGTRLTVV.

The chain couples TRBV4-3 to TRBJ2-5; D remains ambiguous. The CDR3 covers 15 residues. Germline CDR1 LGHNA, CDR2 YSLEER. With 0 bases removed from V and 1 base from J, the gap between germline ends came to 9 bases. The CDR3: CASSQDQRTQETQYF. For the CDR3, the DNA is TGCGCCAGCAGCCAAGATCAGAGGACCCAAGAGACCCAGTACTTC.

The gene calls are TRBV7-6 and TRBJ2-5; tentatively, D is TRBD1 (5 bases). The J call is uncertain, as TRBJ2-7 better fits the DNA end. This CDR3 is built from 13 residues. Per the germline V gene, CDR1 is SGHVS and CDR2 is FNYEAQ. The CDR3 nucleotides are TGTGCCAGCAGCTCGACAGAGACCTACGAGCAGTACTTC. Translating gives CASSSTETYEQYF.

The V and J genes are TRBV15 and TRBJ2-3; D is ambiguous. Per germline, CDR1 LNHNV and CDR2 YYDKDF (reference sequence). The V end lost 6 bases, the J end lost 2 bases, and 9 bases lay between the germline ends. The CDR3 length is 13 residues. The CDR3 reads CATRDVNTDTQYF. The DNA of the CDR3 is TGTGCCACCAGGGACGTCAACACAGATACGCAGTATTTT.

In its sample, this clone was seen once. The genes are TRBV7-3 and TRBJ2-5; 7 bases are shared with TRBD2. The CDR3 contains 16 residues. With V trimmed by 1 base and J by 2 bases, 7 bases remained unmatched. The V gene's germline CDR1 is SGHTA and CDR2 FQGTGA. DNA for the CDR3: TGTGCCAGCAGCTTAAGGGCGGGGGACTCACAAGAGACCCAGTACTTC. It translates to CASSLRAGDSQETQYF. Variable domain in full (rest from reference TRBV7-3 and TRBJ2-5): GAGVSQTPSNKVTEKGKYVELRCDPISGHTALYWYRQSLGQGPEFLIYFQGTGAADDSGLPNDRFFAVRPEGSVSTLKIQRTERGDSAVYLCASSLRAGDSQETQYFGPGTRLLVL.

The chain joins TRBV6-5 to TRBJ2-3, with TRBD1 as a possible D gene (6 bases). The CDR3 is 14 residues long. Trimming took 2 bases from V and 6 from J, leaving 12 bases between them. Germline CDR1 MNHEY, CDR2 SVGAGI. This CDR3 reads CASSYETGLDTQYF. CDR3 DNA sequence: TGTGCCAGCAGTTACGAAACAGGGTTGGATACGCAGTATTTT.

The V call is TRBV19, the J call TRBJ2-7; D unclear. CDR3 length: 8 residues. Germline-derived CDR1 and CDR2 are LNHDA and SQIVND (reference sequence). CDR3 sequence (DNA): TGTTCCACCTACGAGCAGTACTTC. Its translation: CSTYEQYF.

J is TRBJ1-5 and V is TRBV7-2, with D perhaps TRBD1 (5 bases). V lost 4 bases to trimming and J lost 2 bases, with 9 bases between them. CDR1 is SGHTA, CDR2 FQGNSA, per germline. The CDR3 extends over 14 amino acids. CDR3 in amino acids: CASSSPGGNQPQHF. The DNA for the CDR3 is TGTGCCAGCAGCTCCCCGGGGGGCAATCAGCCCCAGCATTTT.

The chain has TRBV7-9 and TRBJ2-5, with D unclear. The V gene's germline CDR1 is SEHNR and CDR2 FQNEAQ (reference sequence). CDR3 length equals 16 residues. With 4 bases removed from V and 0 bases from J, the gap between germline ends came to 15 bases. In DNA, the CDR3 is TGTGCCAGCAGCTCCGACGAACACGGGTACCAAGAGACCCAGTACTTC. This encodes CASSSDEHGYQETQYF.

In this sample, this clone turned up once. The chain joins TRBV21-1 to TRBJ2-3; the D call TRBD2 from the table was never checked on the DNA. TRBV21-1 is a pseudogene segment. CDR3 size: 16 residues. The CDR3 DNA reads as TGTGCCAGCAGCAAAGGGCCGAAAGCGGGCACAGATACGCAGTATTTT. Protein product: CASSKGPKAGTDTQYF.

The rearrangement links TRBV27 to TRBJ2-1, with 15 bases identical to TRBD2. CDR1 is MNHEY and CDR2 is SMNVEV in the germline V gene (reference sequence). V trimming: 5 bases; J trimming: 14 bases; junction bases outside the gene matches: 7. CDR3 length: 14 residues. The CDR3 spells CASSPGLAGGLKFF. In DNA form, the CDR3 reads TGTGCCAGCAGTCCCGGACTAGCGGGGGGGCTTAAGTTCTTC.

This rearrangement joins TRBV4-1 to TRBJ2-7; the D is unclear. The V end was cut by 0 bases, the J end by 4 bases, with 10 bases between. This CDR3 is 14 amino acids long. Germline V gene lookup returns CDR1 MGHRA and CDR2 YSYEKL. The DNA for the CDR3 is TGCGCCAGCAGCCAAGAAGGGTCAGTTTACGAGCAGTACTTC. It encodes CASSQEGSVYEQYF.

This chain links TRBV29-1 with TRBJ1-2; D unclear. The CDR3 has 13 amino acids. Germline lookup yields CDR1 SQVTM and CDR2 ANQGSEA. V was clipped by 2 bases and J by 4 bases, with 11 bases between them. The CDR3 region has the DNA TGCAGCGTTGAATCTGCGACCTCCTATGGCTACACCTTC. Protein product: CSVESATSYGYTF.